The 32 T cell receptor beta chains in this list originate from one sample, sequenced in a study of cytotoxic CD8 clonotypes in ibrutinib-treated CLL. TCRdb's table, derived via immunoSEQ multiplex PCR, lists solely in-frame clones and lacks some. The sample holds roughly 330,000 clones; 67% are singletons and the top ten take roughly 6%. Source: PBMCs, taken after 36 months of ibrutinib treatment. The source of these receptors is a human donor with chronic lymphocytic leukemia.

The chain employs TRBV6-1 and TRBJ1-2; no definite D call. Germline CDR1 is MNHNS and CDR2 is SASEGT. The CDR3 runs 12 residues. The ends were cut back, 9 bases at V and 4 bases at J, with 12 bases in the middle. The CDR3, as DNA: TGTGCCAGTGAAGGACGGACCTATGGCTACACCTTC. Its protein is CASEGRTYGYTF.

V is TRBV6-5 and J is TRBJ2-2; the D is unclear. The germline V gene encodes CDR1 MNHEY and CDR2 SVGAGI. V shed 2 bases and J shed 1 base, with 5 bases lying between them. The CDR3 has 14 residues. CDR3 loop: CASSYRLNTGELFF. In DNA form, the CDR3 reads TGTGCCAGCAGTTACCGACTGAACACCGGGGAGCTGTTTTTT.

Regarding this clone: Additional DNA sequences in this sample encode the identical CDR3. The rearrangement links TRBV29-1 to TRBJ2-6; D is perhaps TRBD1 (6 bases). This CDR3 is 13 amino acids long. Per germline, CDR1 SQVTM and CDR2 ANQGSEA. V was pared by 6 bases and J by 2 bases, with 8 bases between. CDR3 loop: CSVQGPGANVLTF. In DNA, the CDR3 is TGCAGCGTCCAGGGGCCTGGGGCCAACGTCCTGACTTTC. The full variable domain, rest sourced from reference TRBV29-1 and TRBJ2-6, is SAVISQKPSRDICQRGTSLTIQCQVDSQVTMMFWYRQQPGQSLTLIATANQGSEATYESGFVIDKFPISRPNLTFSTLTVSNMSPEDSSIYLCSVQGPGANVLTFGAGSRLTVL.

The sample holds a few counts of this clone. The chain links TRBV7-9 to TRBJ2-7; D unresolved. Germline V lookup: CDR1 SEHNR, CDR2 FQNEAQ (reference sequence). There are 12 residues in the CDR3. With 3 bases removed from V and 6 bases from J, the gap between germline ends came to 9 bases. CDR3 sequence reads: CASSFSRSEQYF. As DNA, the CDR3 is TGTGCCAGCAGCTTCAGCCGTAGCGAGCAGTACTTC.

This chain joins TRBV6-5 and TRBJ2-2, with TRBD1 matching over 7 bases. From germline, CDR1 is MNHEY and CDR2 SVGAGI. The junction had 6 bases not matched to a gene; V was cut back by 2 bases and J by 6 bases. CDR3 size: 15 residues. CDR3 protein: CASSYRGQVAGELFF. CDR3 nucleotides: TGTGCCAGCAGTTACCGAGGACAGGTGGCCGGGGAGCTGTTTTTT.

The rearrangement links TRBV7-6 to TRBJ2-3; 11 positions agree with TRBD1. Losses at the gene ends were 5 bases for V and 6 bases for J; bases not matched to a gene: 4. Germline V gives CDR1 SGHVS, CDR2 FNYEAQ. The CDR3 has 14 residues. DNA of the CDR3: TGTGCCAGCAGCCCGGACAGGGGGCGGGATACGCAGTATTTT. The encoded protein is CASSPDRGRDTQYF.

V gene TRBV7-7 combines with J gene TRBJ2-3, with TRBD2 matching 12 bases. The V and J ends lost 5 bases and 4 bases, in that order; junction bases with no gene match: 7. The CDR3 loop spans 16 amino acids. In germline, CDR1 is SSHAT, CDR2 FNYEAQ (reference sequence). As DNA, the CDR3 is TGTGCCAGCAGCAAACTAGCGGGAGGATCACCAGATACGCAGTATTTT. Protein sequence: CASSKLAGGSPDTQYF.

This clone was detected once. The chain carries TRBV29-1 and TRBJ2-7; D call uncertain. Germline CDR1 and CDR2: SQVTM and ANQGSEA. Trimming pared 6 bases from V and 2 bases from J, leaving 8 bases between. This CDR3 region has 11 residues. The CDR3 spells CSVRVTYEQYF. In DNA form, the CDR3 reads TGCAGCGTCCGGGTGACCTACGAGCAGTACTTC.

J is TRBJ1-4 and V is TRBV18, with 9 bases lining up with TRBD1. Germline CDR1 and CDR2: KGHSH and LQKENI. V dropped 3 bases and J dropped 2; count of bases not matched to a gene: 7. The CDR3 spans 17 residues. CDR3 loop: CASSPFGQGPTNEKLFF. The CDR3 nucleotides read TGTGCCAGCTCACCCTTTGGACAGGGGCCTACTAATGAAAAACTGTTTTTT. The variable domain in full, with the rest retrieved from reference TRBV18 and TRBJ1-4, is NAGVMQNPRHLVRRRGQEARLRCSPMKGHSHVYWYRQLPEEGLKFMVYLQKENIIDESGMPKERFSAEFPKEGPSILRIQQVVRGDSAAYFCASSPFGQGPTNEKLFFGSGTQLSVL.

V is TRBV29-1 and J is TRBJ1-2; 10 positions match TRBD1. This CDR3 contains 14 residues. Germline CDR1 reads SQVTM; CDR2 reads ANQGSEA. The V gene end was trimmed by 7 bases and the J gene end by 4 bases; junction bases not matched to a gene: 9. CDR3 nucleotide sequence: TGCAGCGCTGGGGGACAGGGGTCCGGCTATGGCTACACCTTC. Its protein is CSAGGQGSGYGYTF.

This clone was detected only a few times. The chain carries TRBV5-1 and TRBJ2-6; D is unclear. The germline gives CDR1 SGHRS, CDR2 YFSETQ. V shed 0 bases and J shed 0 bases, with 7 bases lying between them. The CDR3 extends over 16 amino acids. The CDR3 DNA sequence: TGCGCCAGCAGCTTGGTCACTATCTCTGGGGCCAACGTCCTGACTTTC. This translates into CASSLVTISGANVLTF.

V gene TRBV6-1 combines with J gene TRBJ2-7; D not resolved. CDR1 is MNHNS and CDR2 is SASEGT in the germline V gene. Trimming left V 0 bases short and J 1 base short, with 4 bases between. The CDR3 spans 13 residues. The CDR3 loop is CASSEAQSYEQYF. The CDR3 DNA reads TGTGCCAGCAGTGAAGCACAGTCCTACGAGCAGTACTTC.

The chain uses TRBV4-1 and TRBJ1-1; 10 nucleotides align to TRBD1. V shed 1 base, J shed 5 bases, and the junction held 16 bases outside the gene matches. The CDR3 loop spans 19 amino acids. CDR1 is MGHRA and CDR2 is YSYEKL in the germline V gene. This CDR3 is CASSQVPRDRGLGGTEAFF. For the CDR3, the DNA is TGCGCCAGCAGCCAAGTCCCGAGGGACAGGGGTTTAGGTGGTACTGAAGCTTTCTTT.

The chain joins TRBV28 to TRBJ1-3, with a tentative D call TRBD1 (5 bases). V gave up 2 bases and J gave up 3 bases, with 11 bases separating them. CDR1 is MDHEN and CDR2 is SYDVKM in the germline V gene. This CDR3 contains 15 residues. In DNA, the CDR3 is TGTGCCAGCAGTTTAGGTCAGGGTTTTGGAAACACCATATATTTT. Translated: CASSLGQGFGNTIYF.

V and J are TRBV11-1 and TRBJ2-7; 7 nucleotides align to TRBD1. Trimming cost V 3 bases and J 7 bases; bases outside gene matches: 6. The CDR3 loop spans 13 amino acids. Germline CDR1 and CDR2: SGHAT and FQDESV (reference sequence). DNA of the CDR3: TGTGCCAGCAGCTTTATTACCAGGGGGGAGCAGTACTTC. Amino acids: CASSFITRGEQYF.

DNA of the CDR3: TGTGCCAGCAGTAGAAGGGGCCTAGCGGGGCTGTACGAGCAGTACTTC. Translation gives CASSRRGLAGLYEQYF. V usage is TRBV27 and J usage is TRBJ2-7; 9 nucleotides align to TRBD2. With V trimmed by 5 bases and J by 4 bases, 12 bases remained unmatched. This CDR3 is built from 16 residues. Germline CDR1 reads MNHEY; CDR2 reads SMNVEV (reference sequence).

In its sample, this clone was seen once. V gene TRBV11-3 combines with J gene TRBJ2-2; the D is unclear. Germline-derived CDR1 and CDR2 are SGHNT and YENEEA. CDR3 size: 16 residues. Between the trimmed V and J ends, which lost 2 bases and 5 bases, there was a span of 15 bases. CDR3 amino acids: CASSLIFSPQTGELFF. The CDR3 bases are TGTGCCAGCAGCTTAATCTTTTCCCCTCAAACCGGGGAGCTGTTTTTT. Full variable domain (rest looked up from reference TRBV11-3 and TRBJ2-2): EAGVVQSPRYKIIEKKQPVAFWCNPISGHNTLYWYLQNLGQGPELLIRYENEEAVDDSQLPKDRFSAERLKGVDSTLKIQPAELGDSAVYLCASSLIFSPQTGELFFGEGSRLTVL.

This clone was observed a handful of times. This rearrangement joins TRBV9 to TRBJ2-5; D uncertain. The V and J ends lost 0 bases and 0 bases respectively, with 9 bases between them. This CDR3 comprises 15 residues. The germline V gene has CDR1 SGDLS and CDR2 YYNGEE. Here the CDR3 reads CASSVASQYQETQYF. CDR3 nucleotides: TGTGCCAGCAGCGTAGCTTCCCAGTACCAAGAGACCCAGTACTTC. The whole variable domain, remainder taken from reference TRBV9 and TRBJ2-5, is DSGVTQTPKHLITATGQRVTLRCSPRSGDLSVYWYQQSLDQGLQFLIQYYNGEERAKGNILERFSAQQFPDLHSELNLSSLELGDSALYFCASSVASQYQETQYFGPGTRLLVL.

Only a few counts were recorded for this clone. The rearrangement joins TRBV11-2 to TRBJ2-7; tentative D call: TRBD1 (8 bases). The length of the CDR3 is 15 residues. The V and J ends lost 6 bases and 2 bases respectively, with 17 bases between them. Germline V gives CDR1 SGHAT, CDR2 FQNNGV. The CDR3 sequence is CASRSNRGGTYEQYF. In nucleotides, the CDR3 is TGTGCCAGCAGGTCTAACAGGGGGGGGACCTACGAGCAGTACTTC.

The J gene is TRBJ2-1, the V gene TRBV27, with TRBD1 identical over 10 bases. Per the germline V gene, CDR1 is MNHEY and CDR2 is SMNVEV (reference sequence). V dropped 6 bases and J dropped 8; count of bases not matched to a gene: 7. The CDR3 length is 14 residues. Here the CDR3 reads CASSRDRGRDEQFF. Here the CDR3 DNA reads TGTGCCAGCAGCCGGGACAGGGGCAGGGATGAGCAGTTCTTC.

The chain combines TRBV11-3 with TRBJ2-1, with TRBD2 matching over 15 bases. This CDR3 contains 16 residues. Germline loops: CDR1 SGHNT, CDR2 YENEEA. Trimming took 1 base from V and 8 from J; bases not matched to a gene: 3. Here the CDR3 reads CASSLGTSGGAYEQFF. CDR3 in DNA: TGTGCCAGCAGCTTAGGGACTAGCGGGGGGGCCTATGAGCAGTTCTTC.

This clone has only a few counts. The chain recombines TRBV9 with TRBJ1-2; a weak D match, TRBD1 (5 bases). CDR1 is SGDLS, CDR2 YYNGEE, per germline. The CDR3 is 15 residues long. Trimming removed 6 bases at V and 2 bases at J, with 17 bases between. Here the CDR3 reads CASTTNPTVNYGYTF. For the CDR3, the DNA is TGTGCCAGCACCACCAATCCGACAGTCAACTATGGCTACACCTTC.

This chain uses TRBV5-4 with TRBJ2-3; 9 bases line up with TRBD2. The CDR3 length is 15 residues. Per the germline V gene, CDR1 is SGHNT and CDR2 is YYREEE (reference sequence). V shed 4 bases and J 1 base; nucleotides not matched to a gene: 4. The CDR3 region is CASSERLAGTDTQYF. The CDR3 DNA reads as TGTGCCAGCAGCGAACGACTAGCGGGCACAGATACGCAGTATTTT.

This chain uses TRBV29-1 with TRBJ2-7; a possible D gene is TRBD2 (7 bases). The CDR3 covers 13 residues. V gave up 4 bases and J gave up 2 bases, with 12 bases separating them. Germline lookup yields CDR1 SQVTM and CDR2 ANQGSEA. CDR3 residues: CSVVGGDTYEQYF. CDR3 sequence (DNA): TGCAGCGTTGTGGGAGGGGACACCTACGAGCAGTACTTC.

The sample holds one count of this clone. The chain recombines TRBV9 with TRBJ2-1; TRBD1 matches 10 bases. The V gene end was trimmed by 0 bases and the J gene end by 5 bases; junction bases not matched to a gene: 5. Germline V lookup: CDR1 SGDLS, CDR2 YYNGEE. This CDR3 is built from 16 residues. CDR3 residues: CASSVGDRGLNNEQFF. CDR3 sequence (DNA): TGTGCCAGCAGCGTAGGGGACAGGGGTTTAAACAATGAGCAGTTCTTC.

This clone was observed a few times. The V and J genes are TRBV5-4 and TRBJ2-5; no definite D call. Germline CDR1 reads SGHNT; CDR2 reads YYREEE (reference sequence). The CDR3 covers 13 residues. The V end lost 0 bases, the J end lost 4 bases, and 7 bases lay between the germline ends. The CDR3, as DNA: TGTGCCAGCAGCTTGGGACTGGGAGAGACCCAGTACTTC. Translated: CASSLGLGETQYF.

The V and J genes are TRBV9 and TRBJ1-2; D remains ambiguous. This CDR3 is built from 13 residues. Trimming removed 0 bases at V and 8 bases at J, with 11 bases between. Germline V CDR1 and CDR2: SGDLS, YYNGEE. CDR3 sequence: CASSVGGQRGYTF. The CDR3, as DNA: TGTGCCAGCAGCGTAGGAGGCCAGAGGGGCTACACCTTC.

The rearrangement links TRBV4-3 to TRBJ1-3; D gene unclear. This CDR3 spans 15 amino acids. Trimming took 1 base from V and 3 from J, leaving 10 bases between them. Germline V gene sequence: CDR1 LGHNA, CDR2 YSLEER. CDR3 nucleotides: TGCGCCAGCAGCCAAGCAGTGGCGGGTGGAAACACCATATATTTT. Translating gives CASSQAVAGGNTIYF.

This clone turned up a few times. CDR3 sequence reads: CASSLWNTGELFF. The CDR3 bases are TGTGCCAGCAGCTTATGGAACACCGGGGAGCTGTTTTTT. The chain couples TRBV7-6 to TRBJ2-2; no reliable D call. CDR1 is SGHVS and CDR2 is FNYEAQ in the germline V gene. Trimming left V 2 bases short and J 1 base short, with 2 bases between. This CDR3 is 13 amino acids long.

Here the CDR3 reads CASRSSYEQYF. The DNA for the CDR3 is TGTGCCAGCAGAAGCTCCTACGAGCAGTACTTC. This chain uses TRBV2 with TRBJ2-7; D gene uncertain. V was shortened by 6 bases and J by 0 bases, with 3 bases between the two germline ends. Germline lookup yields CDR1 SNHLY and CDR2 FYNNEI. The CDR3 has 11 residues.

This clone has more than one count but fewer than ten. The chain couples TRBV6-5 to TRBJ2-5; possible D gene TRBD1, 5 bases. The CDR3 loop spans 14 amino acids. Per germline, CDR1 MNHEY and CDR2 SVGAGI. The germline V and J ends were trimmed by 2 bases and 3 bases, with 10 bases remaining between them. CDR3: CASSYGQDKETQYF. CDR3 nucleotide sequence: TGTGCCAGCAGTTACGGCCAGGACAAAGAGACCCAGTACTTC.

The chain employs TRBV28 and TRBJ1-5; D remains ambiguous. Germline values: CDR1 MDHEN, CDR2 SYDVKM. The CDR3 consists of 12 residues. V was clipped by 6 bases and J by 8 bases, with 11 bases between them. CDR3 bases: TGTGCCAGCAGAGGGTCGGGGAAGCCCCAGCATTTT. Translating it yields CASRGSGKPQHF.